Below are 11 T cell receptor beta chains sequenced from a single sample in a study of T cell responses to AZD1222 COVID-19 vaccine. Sequencing used immunoSEQ multiplex PCR; TCRdb keeps in-frame clones, though not all of them. The repertoire holds about 170,000 clones, with around 90% as singletons. Sequenced here: peripheral blood, sampled on day 0 of AZD1222 vaccination. These receptors originate from an adult in good health.

CDR3 protein: CASSPGPTTTGELFF. In nucleotides, the CDR3 is TGTGCCAGCAGCCCGGGACCTACGACCACCGGGGAGCTGTTTTTT. The chain joins TRBV7-3 to TRBJ2-2; D tentatively fits TRBD1 or TRBD2 (5 bases each). Per the germline V gene, CDR1 is SGHTA and CDR2 is FQGTGA. The CDR3 has 15 amino acids. V dropped 5 bases and J dropped 4 bases, with 14 bases sitting between them.

The V gene is TRBV3-1 (or the pseudogene TRBV3-2), the J gene TRBJ2-2, with 13 bases fitting TRBD2. The CDR3 has 17 amino acids. The germline CDR1 and CDR2 sequences are LGHDT and YNNKEL (reference sequence). V shed 3 bases and J 6 bases; nucleotides not matched to a gene: 7. CDR3 sequence: CASSHYGTSGKSGELFF. In DNA form, the CDR3 reads TGTGCCAGCAGCCACTACGGGACTAGCGGGAAATCCGGGGAGCTGTTTTTT.

The sample holds one count of this clone. The chain recombines TRBV2 with TRBJ2-1; D remains unclear. Germline V gene sequence: CDR1 SNHLY, CDR2 FYNNEI. The V gene lost 3 bases and the J gene lost 4 bases, with 4 bases spanning the gap. This CDR3 contains 12 residues. CDR3 protein: CASSDEYNEQFF. The DNA for the CDR3 is TGTGCCAGCAGTGACGAGTACAATGAGCAGTTCTTC.

The chain links TRBV3-1 (or the pseudogene TRBV3-2) to TRBJ1-6, with D tentatively TRBD1 (6 bases). Germline lookup yields CDR1 LGHDT and CDR2 YNNKEL (reference sequence). This CDR3 is built from 14 residues. Trimming stripped 3 bases from V and 8 bases from J, with 11 bases between. CDR3 DNA: TGTGCCAGCAGCCACAGGGGCCCTGATTCACCCCTCCACTTT. It encodes CASSHRGPDSPLHF.

This clone has just a few counts. The J gene is TRBJ1-6, the V gene TRBV5-1, with TRBD1 matching 7 bases. With 0 bases clipped from V and 7 bases from J, the junction kept 4 bases outside the gene matches. Germline V CDR1 and CDR2: SGHRS, YFSETQ. The length of the CDR3 is 15 residues. The CDR3 coding sequence is TGCGCCAGCAGCTTGGGACAGGGAACGAATTCACCCCTCCACTTT. Translated, it gives CASSLGQGTNSPLHF.

This clone was recorded only once. The chain couples TRBV11-2 to TRBJ2-5; D call uncertain. The CDR3 length is 12 residues. The ends were cut back, 8 bases at V and 5 bases at J, with 12 bases in the middle. Per germline, CDR1 SGHAT and CDR2 FQNNGV. The CDR3 DNA reads TGTGCCAGCCGAGGCCCTAGTGAGACCCAGTACTTC. It specifies CASRGPSETQYF.

The chain couples TRBV19 to TRBJ1-2, with TRBD1 identical over 9 bases. Germline CDR1 reads LNHDA; CDR2 reads SQIVND (reference sequence). The CDR3 totals 13 residues. Trimming cost V 5 bases and J 7 bases; bases outside gene matches: 5. The DNA of the CDR3 is TGTGCCAGTAGTCCCGGGACAGGGTTTGGCTACACCTTC. This encodes CASSPGTGFGYTF.

The chain recombines TRBV5-1 with TRBJ2-2; TRBD1 might be the D (6 bases). The CDR3 has 15 residues. Trimming took off 4 bases at V and 3 bases at J, with 13 bases between the two ends. Germline V gives CDR1 SGHRS, CDR2 YFSETQ. This CDR3 is CASSPGHRDTGELFF. The CDR3 DNA is TGCGCCAGCAGCCCGGGACACCGGGACACCGGGGAGCTGTTTTTT.

The CDR3 DNA is TGCGCCAGCAGCTTGGTGGCGTCTGGCGAGACCCAGTACTTC. Its translation: CASSLVASGETQYF. This chain connects TRBV5-1 to TRBJ2-5; D call uncertain. Germline CDR1 is SGHRS and CDR2 is YFSETQ. This CDR3 contains 14 residues. V was shortened by 0 bases and J by 5 bases, with 11 bases between the two germline ends.

The count of this clone is one. The V and J genes are TRBV5-1 and TRBJ1-1; D call uncertain. The length of the CDR3 is 16 residues. CDR1 and CDR2 from the germline V gene are SGHRS and YFSETQ. V gave up 4 bases and J gave up 2 bases, with 18 bases separating them. The chain's CDR3 is CASSAGLTVYNTEAFF. CDR3 coding DNA: TGCGCCAGCAGCGCCGGCCTCACAGTCTATAACACTGAAGCTTTCTTT.

This chain connects TRBV6-6 to TRBJ1-4, with a possible D match to TRBD1 (5 bases). Germline V gene lookup returns CDR1 MNHNY and CDR2 SVGAGI (reference sequence). V lost 6 bases and J lost 1, with 12 bases in between. This CDR3 region has 15 residues. The CDR3 DNA is TGTGCCAGCAGGGGGACTCGGGAAACTAATGAAAAACTGTTTTTT. This translates into CASRGTRETNEKLFF.